The 12 T cell receptor beta chains below come from one sample, sequenced in a study of response to subunit inactivated influenza vaccine. MiXCR was run by TCRdb on the RT-PCR reads, yielding one entry per CDR3 protein. The sample contains a few hundred thousand distinct CDR3 sequences, 10% to 12% of which appear only once. These same data were also listed under a study on T cells expressing NK-cell markers. That study reports: Production of TCR beta cDNA relied on 5'RACE template switching with UMIs.

Sequencing was performed on PBMCs from blood, taken on the day of vaccination. The receptors stem from a man aged 50-59 years who received an inactivated influenza vaccine.

The V call is TRBV5-1, the J call TRBJ2-1, with 7 bases fitting TRBD1. CDR3 size: 16 residues. Germline trimming cut 0 bases from V and 7 bases from J; bases unmatched to any gene: 10. CDR1 and CDR2 from the germline V gene are SGHRS and YFSETQ. DNA for the CDR3: TGCGCCAGCAGCTTGGCCCCGACAGGGTTGGGTAATGAGCAGTTCTTC. Translating it yields CASSLAPTGLGNEQFF. Full variable domain (rest looked up from reference TRBV5-1 and TRBJ2-1): KAGVTQTPRYLIKTRGQQVTLSCSPISGHRSVSWYQQTPGQGLQFLFEYFSETQRNKGNFPGRFSGRQFSNSRSEMNVSTLELGDSALYLCASSLAPTGLGNEQFFGPGTRLTVL.

Ten or more counts support this clonotype. The CDR3 reads CSAHIPRGARDYGYTF. CDR3 nucleotides: TGCAGTGCTCATATACCAAGAGGGGCGAGGGACTATGGCTACACCTTC. The chain joins TRBV20-1 to TRBJ1-2; maybe TRBD1 (5 bases). Germline CDR1 is DFQATT and CDR2 is SNEGSKA (reference sequence). The V and J ends lost 5 bases and 3 bases respectively, with 22 bases between them. CDR3 length equals 16 residues.

The chain carries TRBV5-6 and TRBJ2-7; D could derive from TRBD1 or TRBD2 (5 bases each). CDR1 is SGHDT and CDR2 is YYEEEE in the germline V gene. V was clipped by 0 bases and J by 6 bases, with 13 bases between them. CDR3 length equals 14 residues. In nucleotides, the CDR3 is TGTGCCAGCAGCTTGGCGGGGCGCGGTGGCGAGCAGTACTTC. It specifies CASSLAGRGGEQYF.

This clonotype appeared a few times. This may arise from a read error, as a much more abundant clone is one base away. The V call is TRBV7-3, the J call TRBJ2-1; tentative D call: TRBD2 (6 bases). Germline lookup yields CDR1 SGHTA and CDR2 FQGTGA. The V and J ends lost 2 bases and 2 bases respectively, with 10 bases between them. The CDR3 spans 15 residues. The CDR3 DNA reads as TGTGCCAGCAGCTTAGCGGGGATCACCTACAATGAGCAGTTCTTC. Translating gives CASSLAGITYNEQFF.

The rearrangement uses TRBV18 and TRBJ2-6; D is unresolved. V lost 6 bases, J lost 12 bases, and 9 bases lay in between. Germline loops: CDR1 KGHSH, CDR2 LQKENI. The CDR3 length is 11 residues. CDR3 sequence: CASSFASVLTF. Here the CDR3 DNA reads TGTGCCAGCTCCTTCGCCTCCGTCCTGACTTTC.

The J gene is TRBJ2-1, the V gene TRBV9; the match to TRBD2 covers 7 bases. CDR3 length equals 15 residues. Losses at the gene ends were 4 bases for V and 2 bases for J; bases not matched to a gene: 6. Germline CDR1 and CDR2: SGDLS and YYNGEE. The CDR3 DNA sequence: TGTGCCAGCAGCCCAAGAGCGGGAACCTACAATGAGCAGTTCTTC. Protein: CASSPRAGTYNEQFF.

In this sample, this clonotype turned up many times. This sequence joins TRBV7-9 and TRBJ2-5; D is possibly TRBD1 (6 bases). The V and J ends lost 1 base and 3 bases respectively, with 12 bases between them. CDR3 length: 15 amino acids. Germline assignment: CDR1 SEHNR and CDR2 FQNEAQ (reference sequence). The CDR3 DNA follows: TGTGCCAGCAGCTTAGTTAGGGACACGAAAGAGACCCAGTACTTC. This encodes CASSLVRDTKETQYF.

The chain's CDR3 is CASSKGQGAGGYTF. The CDR3 region has the DNA TGTGCCAGCAGCAAGGGACAGGGGGCTGGTGGCTACACCTTC. The chain combines TRBV27 with TRBJ1-2; 12 bases fit TRBD1. Germline lookup yields CDR1 MNHEY and CDR2 SMNVEV (reference sequence). The CDR3 sequence is 14 residues long. V dropped 6 bases and J dropped 7; count of bases not matched to a gene: 6.

This clonotype was detected many times. The chain recombines TRBV29-1 with TRBJ2-1, with a weak D call TRBD2 (5 bases). This CDR3 region has 11 residues. Trimming removed 2 bases at V and 8 bases at J, with 7 bases between. Germline V gene lookup returns CDR1 SQVTM and CDR2 ANQGSEA. The CDR3, as DNA: TGCAGCGTTGAATTCGGGGATGAGCAGTTCTTC. Its translation: CSVEFGDEQFF.

This clonotype was observed a handful of times. The J gene is TRBJ2-3, the V gene TRBV20-1; D could derive from TRBD1 or TRBD2 (5 bases each). Germline-derived CDR1 and CDR2 are DFQATT and SNEGSKA (reference sequence). V lost 4 bases and J 2 bases, leaving 16 bases between the germline ends. CDR3 length: 15 amino acids. Here the CDR3 reads CSATQGTANTDTQYF. The CDR3 nucleotides are TGCAGTGCTACCCAAGGGACGGCGAACACAGATACGCAGTATTTT.

This chain uses TRBV7-2 with TRBJ2-7; the match to TRBD2 covers 14 bases. CDR1 and CDR2 from the germline V gene are SGHTA and FQGNSA. Trimming cost V 5 bases and J 7 bases; bases outside gene matches: 10. The CDR3 extends over 16 amino acids. DNA for the CDR3: TGTGCCAGCAGCCCTAGTGGGACTAGCGGGAGCAGAGAGCAGTACTTC. Translated, it gives CASSPSGTSGSREQYF.

V and J are TRBV7-2 and TRBJ2-2; D might be TRBD2 (5 bases). CDR3 size: 16 residues. The germline V and J ends were trimmed by 5 bases and 2 bases, with 15 bases remaining between them. The germline CDR1 and CDR2 sequences are SGHTA and FQGNSA. CDR3 sequence: CASSPPRGRNTGELFF. The DNA of the CDR3 is TGTGCCAGCAGCCCCCCGCGTGGGAGAAACACCGGGGAGCTGTTTTTT.